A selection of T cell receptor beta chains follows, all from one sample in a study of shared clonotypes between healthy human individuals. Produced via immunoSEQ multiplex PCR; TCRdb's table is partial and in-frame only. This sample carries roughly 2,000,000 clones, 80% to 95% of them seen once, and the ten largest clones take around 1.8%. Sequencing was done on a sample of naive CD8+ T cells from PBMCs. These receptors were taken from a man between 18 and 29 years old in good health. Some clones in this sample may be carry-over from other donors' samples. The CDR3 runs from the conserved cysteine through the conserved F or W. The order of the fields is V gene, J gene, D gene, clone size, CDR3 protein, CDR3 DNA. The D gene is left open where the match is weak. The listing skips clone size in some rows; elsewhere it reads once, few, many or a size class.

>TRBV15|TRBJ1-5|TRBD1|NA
CATRKDRGNQPQHF
TGTGCCACCAGGAAGGACAGGGGCAATCAGCCCCAGCATTTT
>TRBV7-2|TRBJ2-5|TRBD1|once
CASSLVPGTAQETQYF
TGTGCCAGCAGCTTAGTTCCCGGGACAGCCCAAGAAACCCAGTACTTC
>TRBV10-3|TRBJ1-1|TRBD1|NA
CAIRDRGERENTEAFF
TGTGCCATCAGAGACAGGGGGGAGAGAGAGAACACTGAAGCTTTCTTT
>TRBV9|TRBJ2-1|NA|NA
CASSRRGRSNEQFF
TGTGCCAGCAGCCGAAGAGGAAGAAGCAATGAGCAGTTCTTC
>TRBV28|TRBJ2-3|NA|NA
CASSLGPQDTQYF
TGTGCCAGCAGTTTGGGGCCTCAAGATACGCAGTATTTT
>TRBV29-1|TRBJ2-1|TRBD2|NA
CSVQGGAYNEQFF
TGCAGCGTCCAGGGAGGGGCCTACAATGAGCAGTTCTTC
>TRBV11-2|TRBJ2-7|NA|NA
CASSLGPSYEQYF
TGTGCCAGCAGCTTAGGCCCTTCCTACGAGCAGTACTTC
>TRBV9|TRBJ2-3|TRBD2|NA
CASSVGLAVHTDTQYF
TGTGCCAGCAGCGTGGGACTAGCGGTCCATACAGATACGCAGTATTTT
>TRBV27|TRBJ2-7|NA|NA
CASSLMAGQYEQYF
TGTGCCAGCAGTCTTATGGCAGGGCAATACGAGCAGTACTTC
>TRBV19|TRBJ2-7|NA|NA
CASSPGQGPYEQYF
TGTGCCAGCTCGCCTGGCCAGGGACCCTACGAGCAGTACTTC
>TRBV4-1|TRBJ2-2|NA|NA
CASSQEATVNTGELFF
TGCGCCAGCAGCCAAGAGGCAACAGTAAACACCGGGGAGCTGTTTTTT
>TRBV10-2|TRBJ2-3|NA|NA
CASSESRANTDTQYF
TGCGCCAGCAGTGAGTCGAGGGCCAACACAGATACGCAGTATTTT
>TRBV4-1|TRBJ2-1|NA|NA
CASSQGEQGIDNEQFF
TGCGCCAGCAGCCAAGGGGAACAGGGAATTGACAATGAGCAGTTCTTC
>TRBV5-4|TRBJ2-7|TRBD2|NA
CASIPRGAQLGEQYF
TGTGCCAGCATCCCGCGGGGGGCGCAGTTAGGCGAGCAGTACTTC
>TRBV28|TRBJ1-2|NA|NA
CASSPPRQIYGYTF
TGTGCCAGCAGTCCCCCTCGACAGATCTATGGCTACACCTTC
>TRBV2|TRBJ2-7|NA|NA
CASSDGFGYEQYF
TGTGCCAGCAGTGACGGGTTTGGCTACGAGCAGTACTTC
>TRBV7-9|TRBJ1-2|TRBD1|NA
CASSSWTGGSTNYGYTF
TGTGCCAGCAGCTCCTGGACAGGGGGGTCGACTAACTATGGCTACACCTTC
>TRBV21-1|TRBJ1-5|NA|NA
CASSPRQPQHF
TGTGCCAGCAGCCCTCGTCAGCCCCAGCATTTT
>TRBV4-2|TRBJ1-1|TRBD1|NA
CASSLMTGETSEAFF
TGTGCCAGCAGCCTCATGACAGGGGAGACATCTGAAGCTTTCTTT
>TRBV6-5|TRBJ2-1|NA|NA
CASRGGKESYNEQFF
TGTGCCAGCCGAGGGGGTAAGGAGTCCTACAATGAGCAGTTCTTC
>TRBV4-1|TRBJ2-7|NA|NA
CASSQDEAGETYEQYF
TGCGCCAGCAGCCAAGACGAGGCAGGAGAAACTTACGAGCAGTACTTC
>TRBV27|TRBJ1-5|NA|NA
CASSPLGGNQPQHF
TGTGCCAGCAGTCCGCTCGGGGGCAATCAGCCCCAGCATTTT
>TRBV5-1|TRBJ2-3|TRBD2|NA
CASSLGFSGSTDTQYF
TGCGCCAGCAGCTTGGGGTTTAGCGGGAGCACAGATACGCAGTATTTT
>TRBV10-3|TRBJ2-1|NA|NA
CAISDRGLQFF
TGTGCCATCAGTGACAGGGGTTTGCAGTTCTTC
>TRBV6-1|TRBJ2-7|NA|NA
CASNPTGRMDEQYF
TGTGCCAGCAATCCGACAGGGAGGATGGACGAGCAGTACTTC
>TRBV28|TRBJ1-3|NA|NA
CASSATPGARGNTIYF
TGTGCCAGCAGTGCCACCCCGGGGGCACGAGGAAACACCATATATTTT
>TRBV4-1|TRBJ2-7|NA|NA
CASSQEAYSYEQYF
TGCGCCAGCAGCCAAGAAGCTTACTCCTACGAGCAGTACTTC
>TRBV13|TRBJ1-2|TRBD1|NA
CASSSQGRGYTF
TGTGCCAGCAGCTCACAGGGGCGCGGCTACACCTTC
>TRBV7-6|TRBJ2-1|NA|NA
CASSSLGSSSYNEQFF
TGTGCCAGCAGCTCCCTAGGTAGCAGCTCCTACAATGAGCAGTTCTTC
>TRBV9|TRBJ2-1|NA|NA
CASSVAGAMYNEQFF
TGTGCCAGCAGCGTAGCCGGAGCAATGTACAATGAGCAGTTCTTC
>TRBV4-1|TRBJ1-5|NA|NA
CASSPKDSQNQPQHF
TGCGCCAGCAGCCCTAAGGACAGTCAAAATCAGCCCCAGCATTTT
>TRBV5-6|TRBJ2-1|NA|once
CASSQVRAPMGQFF
TGTGCCAGCAGCCAGGTTCGGGCCCCAATGGGGCAGTTCTTC
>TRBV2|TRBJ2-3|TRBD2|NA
CASSERLAATDTQYF
TGTGCCAGCAGTGAACGGCTAGCGGCGACAGATACGCAGTATTTT
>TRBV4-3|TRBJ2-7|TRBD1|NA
CASSQEDRGGYEQYF
TGCGCCAGCAGCCAAGAGGACAGGGGAGGGTACGAGCAGTACTTC
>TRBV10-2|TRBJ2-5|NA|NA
CASSEGETQYF
TGCGCCAGCAGTGAGGGGGAGACCCAGTACTTC
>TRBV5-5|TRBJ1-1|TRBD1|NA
CASSPGTGGWNTEAFF
TGTGCCAGCAGCCCCGGGACAGGGGGTTGGAACACTGAAGCTTTCTTT
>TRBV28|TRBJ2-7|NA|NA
CASSPPGTTFLYEQYF
TGTGCCAGCAGTCCCCCCGGGACCACCTTCCTCTACGAGCAGTACTTC
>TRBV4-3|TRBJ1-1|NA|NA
CASSTRAGTEAFF
TGCGCCAGCAGCACTCGCGCGGGGACTGAAGCTTTCTTT
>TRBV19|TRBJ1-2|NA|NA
CASSAVPSPNYGYTF
TGTGCCAGTAGTGCCGTGCCCTCACCCAACTATGGCTACACCTTC
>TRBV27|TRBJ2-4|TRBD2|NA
CASSPRSGGPQNIQYF
TGTGCCAGCAGTCCCCGTTCGGGGGGGCCCCAAAACATTCAGTACTTC
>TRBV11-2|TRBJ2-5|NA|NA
CASSLGLSSPAETQYF
TGTGCCAGCAGCTTAGGACTATCCTCCCCCGCGGAGACCCAGTACTTC
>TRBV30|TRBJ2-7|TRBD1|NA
CAFRTGRNYEQYF
TGTGCCTTCAGGACAGGTCGGAACTACGAGCAGTACTTC
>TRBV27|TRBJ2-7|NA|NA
CASGSGRPPYEQYF
TGTGCCAGCGGTTCGGGTCGACCCCCCTACGAGCAGTACTTC
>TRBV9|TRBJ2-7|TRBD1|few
CASSGLGDRVYEQYF
TGTGCCAGCAGCGGGTTAGGGGACAGGGTCTACGAGCAGTACTTC
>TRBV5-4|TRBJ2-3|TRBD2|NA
CASSEGLARTDTQYF
TGTGCCAGCAGCGAGGGACTAGCGCGTACAGATACGCAGTATTTT
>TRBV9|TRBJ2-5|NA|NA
CASSVDLLETQYF
TGTGCCAGCAGCGTAGACCTGTTGGAGACCCAGTACTTC
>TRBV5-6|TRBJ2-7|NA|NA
CASSLTPTYEQYF
TGTGCCAGCAGCTTGACCCCAACCTACGAGCAGTACTTC
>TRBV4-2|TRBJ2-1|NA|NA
CASSLGVGRGNNEQFF
TGTGCCAGCAGCCTCGGAGTAGGGCGGGGTAACAATGAGCAGTTCTTC
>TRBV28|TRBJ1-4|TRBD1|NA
CASSPQGTGEKLFF
TGTGCCAGCAGTCCACAGGGGACTGGTGAAAAACTGTTTTTT
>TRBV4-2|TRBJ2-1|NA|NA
CASSQSSSGAIHEQFF
TGTGCCAGCAGCCAATCTAGTTCTGGAGCAATCCATGAGCAGTTCTTC
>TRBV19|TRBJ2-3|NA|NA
CASSTMGDSRRLDTQYF
TGTGCCAGTAGTACCATGGGGGATAGCCGGCGTTTGGATACGCAGTATTTT
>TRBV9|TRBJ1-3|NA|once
CASSPAGKSGNTIYF
TGTGCCAGCAGCCCGGCAGGAAAGTCTGGAAACACCATATATTTT
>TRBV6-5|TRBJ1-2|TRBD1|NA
CASSPSSGGNGYTF
TGTGCCAGCAGTCCTTCTTCAGGGGGGAATGGCTACACCTTC
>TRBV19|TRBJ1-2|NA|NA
CASSPPQGQPFGAF
TGTGCCAGTAGTCCGCCCCAGGGGCAGCCGTTCGGGGCCTTC
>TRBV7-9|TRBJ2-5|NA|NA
CASRQTSQRGETQYF
TGTGCCAGCAGACAGACTAGTCAAAGGGGGGAGACCCAGTACTTC
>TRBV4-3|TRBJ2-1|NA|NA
CASSQDQTRGLHNEQFF
TGCGCCAGCAGCCAAGATCAGACTAGGGGACTTCACAATGAGCAGTTCTTC
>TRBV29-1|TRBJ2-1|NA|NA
CSVVSGMGLKFF
TGCAGCGTTGTATCGGGAATGGGCCTAAAGTTCTTC